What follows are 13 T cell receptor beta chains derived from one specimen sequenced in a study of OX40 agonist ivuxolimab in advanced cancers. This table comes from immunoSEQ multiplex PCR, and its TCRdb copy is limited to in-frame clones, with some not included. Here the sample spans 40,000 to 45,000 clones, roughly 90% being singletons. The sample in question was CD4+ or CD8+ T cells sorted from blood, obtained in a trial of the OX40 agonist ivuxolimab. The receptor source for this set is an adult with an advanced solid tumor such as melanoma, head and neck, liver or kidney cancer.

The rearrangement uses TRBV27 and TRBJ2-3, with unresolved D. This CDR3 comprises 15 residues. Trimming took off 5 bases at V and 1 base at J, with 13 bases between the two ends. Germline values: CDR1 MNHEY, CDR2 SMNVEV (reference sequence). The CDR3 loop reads CASSQRPVGTDTQYF. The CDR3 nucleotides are TGTGCCAGCAGTCAGCGACCGGTAGGCACAGATACGCAGTATTTT.

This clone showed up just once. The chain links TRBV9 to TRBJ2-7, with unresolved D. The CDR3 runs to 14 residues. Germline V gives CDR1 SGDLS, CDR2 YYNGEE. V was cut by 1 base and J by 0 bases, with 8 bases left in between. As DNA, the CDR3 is TGTGCCAGCAGCGTATTTAGTAGCTCCTACGAGCAGTACTTC. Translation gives CASSVFSSSYEQYF.

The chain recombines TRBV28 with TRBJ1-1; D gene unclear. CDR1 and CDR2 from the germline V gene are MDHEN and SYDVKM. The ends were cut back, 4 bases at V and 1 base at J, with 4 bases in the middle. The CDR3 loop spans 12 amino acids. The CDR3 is CASSSTNTEAFF. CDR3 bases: TGTGCCAGCAGTTCCACGAACACTGAAGCTTTCTTT.

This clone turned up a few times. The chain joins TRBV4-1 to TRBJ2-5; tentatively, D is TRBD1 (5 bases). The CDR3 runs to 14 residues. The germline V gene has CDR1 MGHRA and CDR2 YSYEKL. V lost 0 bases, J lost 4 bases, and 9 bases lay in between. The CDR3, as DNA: TGCGCCAGCAGCCAAGAAAGGGGTCCAGAGACCCAGTACTTC. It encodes CASSQERGPETQYF.

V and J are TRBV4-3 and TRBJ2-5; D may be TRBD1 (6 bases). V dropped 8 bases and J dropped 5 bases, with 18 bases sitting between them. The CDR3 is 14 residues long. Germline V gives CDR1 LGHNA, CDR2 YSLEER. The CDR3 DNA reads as TGCGCCAGCTCCCAAGGGGGAATGGGTGAGACCCAGTACTTC. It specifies CASSQGGMGETQYF.

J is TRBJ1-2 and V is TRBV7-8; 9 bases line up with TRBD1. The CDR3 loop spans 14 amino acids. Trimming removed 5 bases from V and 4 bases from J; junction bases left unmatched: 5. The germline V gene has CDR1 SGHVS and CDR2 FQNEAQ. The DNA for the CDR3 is TGTGCCAGCAGCACGGGACAGGGAGGCTATGGCTACACCTTC. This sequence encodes CASSTGQGGYGYTF.

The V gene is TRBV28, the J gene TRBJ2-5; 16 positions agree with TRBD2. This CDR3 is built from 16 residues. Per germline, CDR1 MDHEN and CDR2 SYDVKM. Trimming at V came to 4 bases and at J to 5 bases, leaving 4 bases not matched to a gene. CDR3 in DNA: TGTGCCAGCAGTTCGGGACTAGCGGGAGGGAGGGAGACCCAGTACTTC. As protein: CASSSGLAGGRETQYF.

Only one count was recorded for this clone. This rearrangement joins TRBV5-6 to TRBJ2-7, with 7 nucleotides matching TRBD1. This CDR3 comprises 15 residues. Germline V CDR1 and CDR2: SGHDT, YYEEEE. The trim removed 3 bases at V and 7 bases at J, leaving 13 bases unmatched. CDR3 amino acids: CASSSRDSAFWEQYF. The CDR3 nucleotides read TGTGCCAGCAGCTCGAGGGACAGTGCCTTCTGGGAGCAGTACTTC.

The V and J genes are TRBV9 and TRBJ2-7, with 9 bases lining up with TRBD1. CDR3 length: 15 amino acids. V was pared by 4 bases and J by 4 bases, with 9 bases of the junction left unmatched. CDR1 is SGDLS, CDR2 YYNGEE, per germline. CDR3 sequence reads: CASSPSGTGSYEQYF. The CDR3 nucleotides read TGTGCCAGCAGCCCCTCCGGGACAGGGTCTTACGAGCAGTACTTC.

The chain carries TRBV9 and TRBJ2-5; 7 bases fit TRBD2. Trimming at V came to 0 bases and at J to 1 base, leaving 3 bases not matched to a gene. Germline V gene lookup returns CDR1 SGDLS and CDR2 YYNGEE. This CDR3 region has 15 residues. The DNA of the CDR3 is TGTGCCAGCAGCGTAGGGATAGCGGGCCAAGAGACCCAGTACTTC. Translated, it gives CASSVGIAGQETQYF.

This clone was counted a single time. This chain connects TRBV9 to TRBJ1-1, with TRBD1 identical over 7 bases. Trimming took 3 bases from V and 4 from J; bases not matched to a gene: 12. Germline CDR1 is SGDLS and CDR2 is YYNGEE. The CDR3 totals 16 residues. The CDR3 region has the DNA TGTGCCAGCAGCGAGGGACAGAAAGCTCTATCCACTGAAGCTTTCTTT. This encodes CASSEGQKALSTEAFF.

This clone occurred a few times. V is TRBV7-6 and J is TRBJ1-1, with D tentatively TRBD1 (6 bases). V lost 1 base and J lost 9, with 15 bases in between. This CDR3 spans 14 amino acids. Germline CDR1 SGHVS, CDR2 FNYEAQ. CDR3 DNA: TGTGCCAGCAGCTTAGAGGCAGGGGAGGCGAAAGCTTTCTTT. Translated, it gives CASSLEAGEAKAFF.

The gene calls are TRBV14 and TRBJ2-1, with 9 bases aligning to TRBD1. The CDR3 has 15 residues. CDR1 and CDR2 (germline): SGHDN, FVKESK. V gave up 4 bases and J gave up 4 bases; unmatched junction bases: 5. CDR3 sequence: CASSPGQGLYNEQFF. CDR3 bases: TGTGCCAGCAGCCCGGGACAGGGACTATACAATGAGCAGTTCTTC.